This TCR beta chain was retrieved from a study of blood T cell repertoires in COVID-19. Study background: Samples came from the United States, Italy and Spain, spanning acute and convalescent COVID-19. From T cells, B-cell-depleted T cells, or PBMCs came the material, which was cDNA or gDNA.

CDR3 size: 14 residues. Germline V lookup: CDR1 MNHEY, CDR2 SVGAGI. Trimming took off 7 bases at V and 0 bases at J, with 12 bases between the two ends. Methods used by the authors: Reference gene primers were amplified, and this amplification served to estimate nucleated cell counts. Libraries were prepared by immunoSEQ multiplex PCR; TCRdb keeps only in-frame clonotypes and omits some of them. V, J and clone size reflect that table, while D and trimming were determined from the DNA. The table records about 120,000 clones, around 86% of them present only once. The receptor's source is a man at least 80 years old with acute or convalescent COVID-19. Material for sequencing was peripheral blood. The chain couples TRBV6-5 to TRBJ1-1, with D unclear. CDR3 sequence (DNA): TGTGCCAGCACTACTCGAGGATTGAACACTGAAGCTTTCTTT. Translating gives CASTTRGLNTEAFF.